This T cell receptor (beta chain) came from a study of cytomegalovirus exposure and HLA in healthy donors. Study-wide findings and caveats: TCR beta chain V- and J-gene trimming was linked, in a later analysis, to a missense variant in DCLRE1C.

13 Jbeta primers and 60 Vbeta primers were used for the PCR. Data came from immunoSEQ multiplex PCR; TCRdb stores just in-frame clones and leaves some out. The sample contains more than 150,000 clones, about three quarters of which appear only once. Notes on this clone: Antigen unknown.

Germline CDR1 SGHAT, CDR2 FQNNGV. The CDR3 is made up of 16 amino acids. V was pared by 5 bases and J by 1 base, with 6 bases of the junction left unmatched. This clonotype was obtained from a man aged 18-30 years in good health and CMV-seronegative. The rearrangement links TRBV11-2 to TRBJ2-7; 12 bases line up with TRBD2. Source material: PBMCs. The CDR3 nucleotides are TGTGCCAGCAGCCCCAAACTAGCGGGGGGATCCTACGAGCAGTACTTC. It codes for CASSPKLAGGSYEQYF.